This note documents a single T cell receptor beta chain sequence. Its antigen remains undetermined. It has no much larger one-base neighbor in the sample; base qualities were not kept. This sample's time point label indicates: sample taken at primary tumor resection. The donors were around 69 patients from the lung TRACERx cohort who had early-stage, untreated non-small cell lung cancer. For TCR sequencing, whole RNA was extracted from tumor and nontumor lung tissue, or from cryopreserved PBMC samples, and no cell sorting was done. Only patients with enough RNA available from two or more tumor regions were chosen for TCR sequencing. Tumor and adjacent nontumor lung specimens were reviewed by a lung pathologist before selection. This entry belongs to a study of spatial heterogeneity in lung cancer (dated by TCRdb to about 2019). Background on the whole study: Beta-chain transcripts were consistently detected in greater numbers than alpha-chain transcripts, which likely reflects a higher abundance of beta-chain transcripts. In the raw uncorrected reads, each unique combination of TCR and UMI appeared more than ten times on average. Nonsynonymous mutation counts, determined by whole-exome sequencing of tumor tissue, were related to TCR repertoire features. The study quantitatively compared TCR alpha and beta repertoires across multiple tumor regions, matched nontumor lung and blood in non-small cell lung cancer. Both alpha and beta chains were TCR-sequenced in samples taken at surgery, namely 220 tumor regions, around 64 matched nontumor lung samples and around 53 PBMC samples. A strong correlation was found between TCR transcript counts in tumor regions and a T cell transcriptional module score from matched bulk RNA-seq.

The investigation overall reported the following: A correlation was observed between the number of expanded intratumoral alpha and beta TCRs and the tumor nonsynonymous mutation count. The count of ubiquitous expanded TCRs correlated with the count of ubiquitous nonsynonymous mutations, and the count of regional expanded TCRs correlated with the count of regional nonsynonymous mutations. Additional single-cell paired TCR alpha and beta sequencing was considered necessary to confirm, at a functional level, the hypothesis that regional TCRs recognize regional mutations. Estimated TCR-seq coverage of tumor T cells was only about 6.5% for alpha chains and about 14% for beta chains.

Library creation used 5' RACE. Sequencing took place on a NextSeq 500. The TCR library protocol attached a unique molecular identifier to each TCR cDNA molecule to allow correction of PCR and sequencing errors. Per the authors' processing: TCR identification, UMI-based error correction and CDR3 extraction were all carried out with Decombinator tools. TCRs above a frequency of 2 per 1,000, corresponding to the top 1% of the tumor frequency distribution, were defined as expanded. Expanded tumor TCRs statistically deemed absent (corrected P<0.05) from at least one tumor region were classed as regional, and all other expanded tumor TCRs were classed as ubiquitous. Renyi diversity was computed with the R vegan package after each repertoire had been subsampled 100 times to 5,000 TCRs. CDR3 similarity networks were constructed using string-kernel similarity of amino acid triplets, with links drawn between CDR3s whose pairwise similarity was above 0.82. The public reads were quality trimmed at Q25 with fastp and then assembled into clones with MiXCR by TCRdb, keeping productive beta chains. Here each entry gathers all rows of one CDR3 protein and keeps the most common genes and DNA. For this entry, the V and J calls and clone size follow TCRdb and not the study's own pipeline. This sample lists 25,000 to 30,000 distinct CDR3 sequences; approximately 7.7% were detected once. The ten largest account for approximately 23% of the sample.

For this chain, trimming is 3 bases at the V end and 5 bases at the J end, and the number of junction bases without a gene match is 10. From a lookup of the germline V gene, CDR1 and CDR2 are SGHRS and YFSETQ. Counted from cysteine to phenylalanine, this CDR3 has 17 amino acids. The only DNA kept is the CDR3, 51 bases in frame from the first base. The receptor chain draws on TRBV5-1 and TRBJ1-6; 8 of the junction bases match TRBD1. This sequence was found in a male donor with early-stage non-small cell lung cancer. This material consisted of lung tumor tissue, taken at surgery. DNA sequence: TGCGCCAGCAGCTCTGCCTCCCAGGGGGCGCATAATTCACCCCTCCACTTT. It encodes CASSSASQGAHNSPLHF.